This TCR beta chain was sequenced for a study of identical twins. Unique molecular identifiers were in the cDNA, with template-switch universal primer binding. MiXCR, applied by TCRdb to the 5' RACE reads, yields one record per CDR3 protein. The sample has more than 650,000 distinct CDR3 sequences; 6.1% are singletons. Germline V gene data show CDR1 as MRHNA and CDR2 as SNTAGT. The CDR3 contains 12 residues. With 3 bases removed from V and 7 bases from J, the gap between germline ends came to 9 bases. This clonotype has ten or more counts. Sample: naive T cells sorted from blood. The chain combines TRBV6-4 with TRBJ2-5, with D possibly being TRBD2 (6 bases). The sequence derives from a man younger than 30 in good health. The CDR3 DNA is TGTGCCAGCAGTGATATGGGGGGGACCCAGTACTTC. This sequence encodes CASSDMGGTQYF.